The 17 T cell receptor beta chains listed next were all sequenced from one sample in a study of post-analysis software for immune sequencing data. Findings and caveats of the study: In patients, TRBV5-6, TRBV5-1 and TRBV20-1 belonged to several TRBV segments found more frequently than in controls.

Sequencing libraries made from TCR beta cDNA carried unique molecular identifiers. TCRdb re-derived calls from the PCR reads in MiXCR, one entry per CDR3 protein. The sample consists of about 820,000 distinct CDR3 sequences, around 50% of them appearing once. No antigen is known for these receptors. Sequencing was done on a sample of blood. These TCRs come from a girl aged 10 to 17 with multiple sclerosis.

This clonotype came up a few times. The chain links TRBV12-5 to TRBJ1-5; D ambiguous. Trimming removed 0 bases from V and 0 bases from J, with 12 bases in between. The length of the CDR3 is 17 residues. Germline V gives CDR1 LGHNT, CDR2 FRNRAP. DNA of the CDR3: TGTGCTAGTGGTTTGGTACTCAACAGTTATAGCAATCAGCCCCAGCATTTT. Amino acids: CASGLVLNSYSNQPQHF.

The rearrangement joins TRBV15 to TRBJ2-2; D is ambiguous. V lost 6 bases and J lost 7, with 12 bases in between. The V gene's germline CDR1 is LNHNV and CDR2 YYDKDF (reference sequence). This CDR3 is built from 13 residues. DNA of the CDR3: TGTGCCACCAGGGCCCCACGGAACGGGGAGCTGTTTTTT. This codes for CATRAPRNGELFF.

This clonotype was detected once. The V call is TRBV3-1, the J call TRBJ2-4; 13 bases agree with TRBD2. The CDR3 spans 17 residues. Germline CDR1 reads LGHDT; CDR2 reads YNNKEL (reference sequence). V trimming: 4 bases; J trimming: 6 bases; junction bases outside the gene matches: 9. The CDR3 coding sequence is TGTGCCAGCAGCCTTGGACTAGCGGGGGCTGGGGGAAACATTCAGTACTTC. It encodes CASSLGLAGAGGNIQYF.

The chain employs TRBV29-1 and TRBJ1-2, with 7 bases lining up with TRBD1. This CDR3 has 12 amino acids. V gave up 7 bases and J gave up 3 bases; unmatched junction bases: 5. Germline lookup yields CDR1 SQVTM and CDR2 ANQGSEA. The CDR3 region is CSAGQGDYGYTF. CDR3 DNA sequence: TGCAGCGCCGGTCAGGGGGACTATGGCTACACCTTC.

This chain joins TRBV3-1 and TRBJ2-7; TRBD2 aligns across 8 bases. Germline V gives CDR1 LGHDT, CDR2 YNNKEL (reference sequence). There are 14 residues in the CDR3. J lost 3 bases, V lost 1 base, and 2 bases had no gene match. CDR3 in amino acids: CASSQAGGVYEQYF. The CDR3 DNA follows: TGTGCCAGCAGCCAAGCGGGAGGGGTCTACGAGCAGTACTTC.

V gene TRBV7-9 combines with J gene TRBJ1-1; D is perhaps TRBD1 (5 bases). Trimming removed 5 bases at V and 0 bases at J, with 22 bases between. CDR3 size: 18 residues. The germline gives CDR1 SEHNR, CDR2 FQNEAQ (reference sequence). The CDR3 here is CASSRTRAGNLMNTEAFF. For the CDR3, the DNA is TGTGCCAGCAGCCGAACCAGGGCGGGGAATTTGATGAACACTGAAGCTTTCTTT.

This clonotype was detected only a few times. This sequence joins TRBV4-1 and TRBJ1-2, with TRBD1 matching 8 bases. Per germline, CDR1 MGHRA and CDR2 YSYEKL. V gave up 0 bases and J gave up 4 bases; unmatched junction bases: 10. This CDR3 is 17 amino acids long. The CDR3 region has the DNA TGCGCCAGCAGCCAAGAGCACCTGGGGACAGGTGTCTATGGCTACACCTTC. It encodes CASSQEHLGTGVYGYTF.

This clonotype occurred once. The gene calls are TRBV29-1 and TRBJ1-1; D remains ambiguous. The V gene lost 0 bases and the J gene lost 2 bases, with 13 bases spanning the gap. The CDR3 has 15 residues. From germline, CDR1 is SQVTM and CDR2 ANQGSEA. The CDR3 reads CSVEDSGLGNTEAFF. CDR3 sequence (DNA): TGCAGCGTTGAAGATAGTGGCCTGGGCAACACTGAAGCTTTCTTT.

The CDR3 region has the DNA TGTGCCAGCAGCTTTTTAGCGGGGGAGATCACAGATACGCAGTATTTT. Amino acid sequence: CASSFLAGEITDTQYF. V and J are TRBV12-3 or TRBV12-4 and TRBJ2-3; 9 bases align to TRBD2. V was clipped by 6 bases and J by 2 bases; unmatched bases: 9. The CDR3 contains 16 residues.

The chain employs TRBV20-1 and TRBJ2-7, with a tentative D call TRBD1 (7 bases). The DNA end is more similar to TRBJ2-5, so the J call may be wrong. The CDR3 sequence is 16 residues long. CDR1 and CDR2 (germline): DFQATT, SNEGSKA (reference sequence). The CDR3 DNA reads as TGCAGTGCTAGAGGGTCGAGGAGGGGGCCGGGGGAGACCCAGTACTTC. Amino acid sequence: CSARGSRRGPGETQYF.

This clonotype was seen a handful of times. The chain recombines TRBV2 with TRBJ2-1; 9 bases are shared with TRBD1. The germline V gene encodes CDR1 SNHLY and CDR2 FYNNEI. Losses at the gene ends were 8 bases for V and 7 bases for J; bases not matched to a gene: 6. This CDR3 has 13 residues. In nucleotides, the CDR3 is TGTGCCAGCGGAGGGACAGGGCATAATGAGCAGTTCTTC. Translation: CASGGTGHNEQFF.

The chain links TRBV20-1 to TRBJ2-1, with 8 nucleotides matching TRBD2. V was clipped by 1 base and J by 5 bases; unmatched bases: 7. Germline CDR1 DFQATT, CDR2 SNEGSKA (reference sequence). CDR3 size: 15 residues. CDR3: CSARAWGSGNNEQFF. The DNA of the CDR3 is TGCAGTGCTAGAGCCTGGGGTAGCGGGAACAATGAGCAGTTCTTC.

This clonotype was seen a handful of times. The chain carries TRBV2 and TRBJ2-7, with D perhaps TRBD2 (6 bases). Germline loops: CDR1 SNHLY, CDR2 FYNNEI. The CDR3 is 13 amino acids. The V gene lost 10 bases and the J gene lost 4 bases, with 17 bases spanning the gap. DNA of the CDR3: TGTGCCACCTCTGGGGGAGGAGCATACGAGCAGTACTTC. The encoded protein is CATSGGGAYEQYF.

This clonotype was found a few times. The CDR3, as DNA: TGTGCCAGCAGCCGCTCCCATACAGGGGGGACAGATACGCAGTATTTT. This translates into CASSRSHTGGTDTQYF. The chain couples TRBV7-2 to TRBJ2-3, with 8 bases fitting TRBD1. Losses at the gene ends were 5 bases for V and 3 bases for J; bases not matched to a gene: 10. The CDR3 sequence is 16 residues long. Per the germline V gene, CDR1 is SGHTA and CDR2 is FQGNSA.

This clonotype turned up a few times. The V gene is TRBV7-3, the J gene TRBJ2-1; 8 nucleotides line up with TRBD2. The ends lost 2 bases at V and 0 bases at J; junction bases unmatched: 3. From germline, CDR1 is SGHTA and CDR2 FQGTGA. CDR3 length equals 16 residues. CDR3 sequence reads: CASSLFSGGSYNEQFF. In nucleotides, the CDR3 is TGTGCCAGCAGCTTATTCAGCGGGGGCTCCTACAATGAGCAGTTCTTC.

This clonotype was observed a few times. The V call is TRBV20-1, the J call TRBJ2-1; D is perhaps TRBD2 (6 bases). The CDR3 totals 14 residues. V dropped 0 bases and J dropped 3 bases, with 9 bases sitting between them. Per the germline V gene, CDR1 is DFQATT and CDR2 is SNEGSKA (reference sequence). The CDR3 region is CSARDRRDYNEQFF. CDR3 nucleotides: TGCAGTGCTAGAGATAGGCGGGACTACAATGAGCAGTTCTTC.

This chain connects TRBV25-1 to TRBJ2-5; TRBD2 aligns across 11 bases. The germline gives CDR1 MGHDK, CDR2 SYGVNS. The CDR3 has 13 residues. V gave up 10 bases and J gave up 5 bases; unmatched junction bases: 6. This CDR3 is CATLAGGGETQYF. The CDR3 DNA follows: TGTGCCACCCTAGCGGGAGGAGGCGAGACCCAGTACTTC.